Below are 2 T cell receptor beta chains sequenced from a single sample in a study of blood T cell repertoires in COVID-19. Sequenced by immunoSEQ multiplex PCR; TCRdb stores in-frame clones only, minus some. The sample has about 400,000 clones; 85% to 90% are singletons. The sequencing sample was made of PBMCs or T cells enriched from blood (not recorded which). These receptors all stem from a woman in her twenties or thirties who had recovered from COVID-19.

V is TRBV7-2 and J is TRBJ2-1; 12 bases line up with TRBD2. J gave up 6 bases and V 5 bases, and 5 bases lay outside the gene matches. There are 15 residues in the CDR3. CDR1 is SGHTA, CDR2 FQGNSA, per germline. In DNA, the CDR3 is TGTGCCAGCAGCCTGACTAGCGGGAGTTCCAATGAGCAGTTCTTC. Protein sequence: CASSLTSGSSNEQFF.

The V call is TRBV30, the J call TRBJ2-7; a weak D match, TRBD2 (5 bases). Germline V gives CDR1 GTSNPN, CDR2 SVGIG (reference sequence). The CDR3 runs 15 residues. V dropped 4 bases and J dropped 0 bases, with 16 bases sitting between them. The DNA of the CDR3 is TGTGCCTGGAATGAGGGCCGTTGGAGCTCCTACGAGCAGTACTTC. Amino acids: CAWNEGRWSSYEQYF.